This entry lists 3 T cell receptor beta chains sequenced from one sample in a study of cytomegalovirus exposure and HLA in healthy donors. Measured with immunoSEQ multiplex PCR; TCRdb has only the in-frame clones, and not every one. The sample has 200,000 to 250,000 clones; about 90% are singletons. Sequencing was carried out using PBMCs. These receptors were taken from a man younger than 35 in good health and CMV-seropositive.

The chain employs TRBV5-4 and TRBJ2-7; 7 bases are shared with TRBD2. Germline CDR1 and CDR2: SGHNT and YYREEE (reference sequence). V lost 4 bases, J lost 0 bases, and 10 bases stayed unmatched. The CDR3 is 16 residues long. The CDR3 protein is CASSPRASGTSYEQYF. The DNA for the CDR3 is TGTGCCAGCAGCCCGAGGGCTAGCGGCACCTCCTACGAGCAGTACTTC.

The chain joins TRBV5-1 to TRBJ2-1; no definite D call. In germline, CDR1 is SGHRS, CDR2 YFSETQ. V gave up 0 bases and J gave up 0 bases, with 7 bases separating them. The CDR3 is 15 residues long. CDR3 DNA sequence: TGCGCCAGCAGCTTGGAAAGGCACTCCTACAATGAGCAGTTCTTC. Amino acids: CASSLERHSYNEQFF.

V is TRBV30 and J is TRBJ1-2; D unclear. This CDR3 is 12 amino acids long. Trimming removed 8 bases at V and 7 bases at J, with 17 bases between. CDR1 GTSNPN and CDR2 SVGIG come from the germline V gene (reference sequence). The CDR3 DNA sequence: TGTGCCGGGCGGGCCTTGCGACTTGGCTACACCTTC. This gives the protein CAGRALRLGYTF.